The rows below give T cell receptor beta chains drawn from one sample of a study of T cell repertoires in ileal Crohn's disease. The method was immunoSEQ multiplex PCR; TCRdb's version includes in-frame clones alone and lacks a portion of them. The repertoire holds roughly 31,000 clones, with around four fifths as singletons. The sample consisted of ileal tissue. These receptors all come from an adult with Crohn's disease. CDR3s include the opening cysteine and the closing phenylalanine or tryptophan. Fields, in order: J gene, clone size, V gene, D gene, CDR3 DNA, CDR3 protein. D genes are given only for firm matches. Only part of the rows carry a size: once, few, many, or a class if the clone is expanded.

TRBJ1-4 NA TRBV29-1 NA TGCAGCGTTGAAGATTGGGGGCAGAGGGAAAAACTGTTTTTT CSVEDWGQREKLFF
TRBJ2-7 NA TRBV6-5 TRBD2 TGTGCCAGCAGCCGGACTAGCGGCCCATACGAGCAGTACTTC CASSRTSGPYEQYF
TRBJ2-3 NA TRBV13 NA TGTGCCAGCAGCTTCCGAAGACAGGGGTGGGAGGGAGATACGCAGTATTTT CASSFRRQGWEGDTQYF
TRBJ2-7 NA TRBV7-2 NA TGTGCCAGCAGCAGACGCGGGGGCCTCTCCTACGAGCAGTACTTC CASSRRGGLSYEQYF
TRBJ2-3 NA TRBV19 NA TGTGCCAGATCCCACATCCTCCCAGATACGCAGTATTTT CARSHILPDTQYF
TRBJ2-7 NA TRBV7-2 TRBD1 TGTGCCAGCAGCTTTGACAGGGGGGGGACCTACGAGCAGTACTTC CASSFDRGGTYEQYF
TRBJ1-2 once TRBV11-2 NA TGTGCCAGCAGCTTAGATACTAACTATGGCTACACCTTC CASSLDTNYGYTF
TRBJ2-5 NA TRBV4-1 NA TGCGCCAGCAGCCAAGATGTGGGGAGAGGAAAGACCCAGTACTTC CASSQDVGRGKTQYF
TRBJ1-2 NA TRBV5-4 NA TGTGCCAGCAGCTTGGCGGGGGTCTATGGCTACACCTTC CASSLAGVYGYTF
TRBJ2-6 few TRBV6-1 NA TGTGCCAGTAAAGACTCCGCTCAAGCCAACGTCCTGACTTTC CASKDSAQANVLTF
TRBJ2-7 few TRBV5-6 TRBD2 TGTGCCAGCAGCTTGGAGGTAGCGGGTGGCTACGAGCAGTACTTC CASSLEVAGGYEQYF
TRBJ1-1 NA TRBV19 NA TGTGCCAGTAGTATAGGGACAGATCGAACTGAAGCTTTCTTT CASSIGTDRTEAFF
TRBJ1-2 NA TRBV2 TRBD1 TGTGCCAGCAGAGACAGGGCGTTCTATGGCTACACCTTC CASRDRAFYGYTF
TRBJ2-1 NA TRBV7-9 TRBD2 TGTGCCAGCAGCGCGGGACTAGCGAGCTCCTACAATGAGCAGTTCTTC CASSAGLASSYNEQFF
TRBJ2-3 few TRBV30 TRBD2 TGTGCCTGGAACAGCGGGGGGGCTCGAAGCACAGATACGCAGTATTTT CAWNSGGARSTDTQYF
TRBJ1-1 NA TRBV7-9 NA TGTGCCAGCAGCTTAAAGGGGACTGAAGCTTTCTTT CASSLKGTEAFF
TRBJ2-7 NA TRBV25-1 TRBD1 TGTGCCAGCAGTGAACAGGGACAGGGTTCCTACGAGCAGTACTTC CASSEQGQGSYEQYF
TRBJ2-1 NA TRBV7-2 TRBD2 TGTGCCAGCAGCTTAGTGGGGCGGGAGGTTGGTGAGCAGTTCTTC CASSLVGREVGEQFF
TRBJ2-7 NA TRBV7-2 NA TGTGCCAGCAGCTTAAGACAGCTAACCTACGAGCAGTACTTC CASSLRQLTYEQYF
TRBJ1-2 NA TRBV6-1 TRBD1 TGTGCCAGCAGTGAAGCGCTTCGGGCAGGGGGGTATGGCTACACCTTC CASSEALRAGGYGYTF
TRBJ1-1 NA TRBV30 NA TGTGCCTGGAGTGCTTGGGGCCTGAACACTGAAGCTTTCTTT CAWSAWGLNTEAFF
TRBJ1-1 NA TRBV29-1 NA TGCAGCGCCGATTCAGCGGACACTGAAGCTTTCTTT CSADSADTEAFF
TRBJ2-4 once TRBV5-4 TRBD2 TGTGCCAGCAGCTGGGGGGGGTCGGTGTCGGCAAACATTCAGTACTTC CASSWGGSVSANIQYF
TRBJ2-2 NA TRBV4-1 TRBD1 TGCGCCAGCAGCTTAGGACAGGGGAACACCGGGGAGCTGTTTTTT CASSLGQGNTGELFF
TRBJ1-1 NA TRBV14 NA TGTGCCAGCAGCCAACGTTACACTGAAGCTTTCTTT CASSQRYTEAFF
TRBJ2-3 few TRBV5-5 NA TGTGCCAGCAGCACGGTGGGGGGAGGCACAGATACGCAGTATTTT CASSTVGGGTDTQYF
TRBJ2-5 NA TRBV7-9 NA TGTGCCAGCAGCTTCGAGGGAGAGACCCAGTACTTC CASSFEGETQYF
TRBJ2-4 NA TRBV11-2 NA TGTGCCAGCAGCCATCCCGCTAGGGGCCGGGAAAACATTCAGTACTTC CASSHPARGRENIQYF
TRBJ1-2 NA TRBV7-9 NA TGTGCCAGCAGCTTAGGAGGCAGTGACTATGGCTACACCTTC CASSLGGSDYGYTF
TRBJ1-1 NA TRBV5-5 TRBD1 TGTGCCAGCAGCTCCGCGGACAGGGAAAACACTGAAGCTTTCTTT CASSSADRENTEAFF
TRBJ1-2 NA TRBV2 TRBD1 TGTGCCAGCAGTTCGACAGGGACTGGCTACACCTTC CASSSTGTGYTF
TRBJ2-7 NA TRBV6-5 TRBD2 TGTGCCAGCAGTTACTCGACTAGCGGTTACGAGCAGTACTTC CASSYSTSGYEQYF
TRBJ1-2 few TRBV19 NA TGTGCCAGTAGTATAGAGGCCACCTATGGCTACACCTTC CASSIEATYGYTF